This TCR beta chain was recovered during a study of blood T cell repertoires in COVID-19. Study in general: Samples came from the United States, Italy and Spain, spanning acute and convalescent COVID-19. Sample material is recorded as cDNA or gDNA derived from T cells, B-cell-depleted T cells, or PBMCs.

Germline assignment: CDR1 LNHDA and CDR2 SQIVND (reference sequence). With 0 bases clipped from V and 7 bases from J, the junction kept 9 bases outside the gene matches. The CDR3 covers 17 residues. Authors' processing steps: Cell counts per sample came from amplifying reference gene primers. The method was immunoSEQ multiplex PCR; TCRdb's version includes in-frame clones alone and lacks a portion of them. Clonal size and the V and J genes are those of that table, whereas D and trimming came from the DNA. The profile shows approximately 190,000 clones, around 86% of them singletons. This clone was detected once.

The sequence was obtained from a woman aged 40-49 years with acute or convalescent COVID-19. The chain recombines TRBV19 with TRBJ1-4, with 9 bases lining up with TRBD1. Sequencing was carried out using peripheral blood. DNA for the CDR3: TGTGCCAGTAGTATAGATCGTCGGGACAGGGTACGTGAAAAACTGTTTTTT. It translates to CASSIDRRDRVREKLFF.